This T cell receptor (beta chain) was sequenced in a study of T-cell memory formation after mild COVID-19. Study-level points and caveats: Memory from before infection featured some responding clones, which suggests cross-reactive memory joined.

One entry per CDR3 protein results from TCRdb running MiXCR on the 5' RACE reads. The sample records about 300,000 distinct CDR3 sequences, less than 20% being singletons. This clonotype was counted only a few times. The antigen is not known. CDR1 MNHEY and CDR2 SVGEGT come from the germline V gene. The CDR3 has 14 amino acids. The trim removed 8 bases at V and 6 bases at J, leaving 12 bases unmatched. This chain joins TRBV6-2 or TRBV6-3 and TRBJ2-7, with 8 bases lining up with TRBD1. The clonotype comes from a man aged 18 to 29 who had mild COVID-19 (a few samples of this study predate the infection). Cell type and time point are not known. Sequencing was done on a sample of PBMCs or a T cell subset sorted from them (not recorded which). The CDR3 spells CASLGTGTRVEQYF. The CDR3 DNA sequence: TGTGCCAGCCTCGGGACAGGCACCAGGGTCGAGCAGTACTTC.